The 24 T cell receptor beta chains in this list originate from one sample, sequenced in a study of OX40 agonist ivuxolimab in advanced cancers. The assay was immunoSEQ multiplex PCR, and TCRdb's table has in-frame clones only and misses some. The sample includes roughly 100,000 clones, roughly 93% seen only once; the top ten take roughly 0.27%. Sequenced material: CD4+ or CD8+ T cells sorted from blood, taken in a trial of the OX40 agonist ivuxolimab. The origin of the receptors is an adult with an advanced solid tumor such as melanoma, head and neck, liver or kidney cancer.

The DNA for the CDR3 is TGTGCCAGCTCACCGGCCCAGCCAGCCTACGAGCAGTACGTC. It codes for CASSPAQPAYEQYV. The chain couples TRBV18 to TRBJ2-7; no reliable D call. This CDR3 has 14 amino acids. Germline loops: CDR1 KGHSH, CDR2 LQKENI. The V gene lost 3 bases and the J gene lost 2 bases, with 11 bases spanning the gap.

The V and J genes are TRBV29-1 and TRBJ2-1; 8 bases align to TRBD1. CDR3 length: 14 amino acids. Germline V gives CDR1 SQVTM, CDR2 ANQGSEA. V lost 5 bases and J lost 8; bases outside the gene matches: 11. For the CDR3, the DNA is TGCAGCGTTCCACGCGGACAGGGAATGGATGAGCAGTTCTTC. This sequence encodes CSVPRGQGMDEQFF.

This chain joins TRBV6-5 and TRBJ1-2, with D possibly being TRBD1 (5 bases). V dropped 3 bases and J dropped 3 bases, with 11 bases sitting between them. CDR3 length equals 14 residues. Germline V CDR1 and CDR2: MNHEY, SVGAGI. The CDR3 DNA reads TGTGCCAGCAGTTATGCATGGGGCGACTATGGCTACACCTTC. It codes for CASSYAWGDYGYTF.

V gene TRBV27 combines with J gene TRBJ2-3, with 10 nucleotides matching TRBD2. CDR1 is MNHEY and CDR2 is SMNVEV in the germline V gene (reference sequence). The CDR3 covers 15 residues. J was trimmed by 1 base and V by 6 bases; bases with no gene match: 4. CDR3 DNA sequence: TGTGCCAGCAGCCTAGCGGGAGCCGGCACAGATACGCAGTATTTT. This translates into CASSLAGAGTDTQYF.

This clone was seen only once. V gene TRBV25-1 combines with J gene TRBJ2-1; no clear D gene. CDR1 and CDR2 from the germline V gene are MGHDK and SYGVNS. Trimming took 3 bases from V and 6 from J, leaving 15 bases between them. The CDR3 runs to 15 residues. For the CDR3, the DNA is TGTGCCAGCAGTGAGGTCAGAGGTTCGCGCAATGAGCAGTTCTTC. Amino acid sequence: CASSEVRGSRNEQFF. The full variable domain, rest sourced from reference TRBV25-1 and TRBJ2-1, is EADIYQTPRYLVIGTGKKITLECSQTMGHDKMYWYQQDPGMELHLIHYSYGVNSTEKGDLSSESTVSRIRTEHFPLTLESARPSHTSQYLCASSEVRGSRNEQFFGPGTRLTVL.

V gene TRBV6-5 combines with J gene TRBJ2-1; unclear D gene. Germline CDR1 reads MNHEY; CDR2 reads SVGAGI. The germline V and J ends were trimmed by 7 bases and 4 bases, with 5 bases remaining between them. The CDR3 has 11 amino acids. The CDR3 nucleotides read TGTGCCAGCAAGGGTTACAATGAGCAGTTCTTC. Its protein is CASKGYNEQFF.

The chain employs TRBV4-2 and TRBJ1-1, with unresolved D. The CDR3 is 15 amino acids. The V gene's germline CDR1 is LGHNA and CDR2 YNFKEQ. Between the trimmed V and J ends, which lost 0 bases and 0 bases, there was a span of 8 bases. The CDR3 DNA sequence: TGTGCCAGCAGCCAAGAGACAAGAGTGAACACTGAAGCTTTCTTT. It is translated as CASSQETRVNTEAFF.

The rearrangement joins TRBV5-6 to TRBJ1-1; TRBD1 matches at 8 bases. V lost 3 bases and J lost 1; bases outside the gene matches: 5. The CDR3 runs 15 residues. Germline V gene data show CDR1 as SGHDT and CDR2 as YYEEEE. DNA of the CDR3: TGTGCCAGCAGCTCAGGGGGCCGTCAGAACACTGAAGCTTTCTTT. It translates to CASSSGGRQNTEAFF.

This chain joins TRBV5-1 and TRBJ2-2; 7 bases line up with TRBD1. CDR3 size: 15 residues. V was pared by 4 bases and J by 3 bases, with 6 bases of the junction left unmatched. Per germline, CDR1 SGHRS and CDR2 YFSETQ. CDR3 DNA sequence: TGCGCCAGCAGCGCCGGGACAGACTACACCGGGGAGCTGTTTTTT. Translating it yields CASSAGTDYTGELFF. Looking up the rest from reference TRBV5-1 and TRBJ2-2 gives the full variable domain: KAGVTQTPRYLIKTRGQQVTLSCSPISGHRSVSWYQQTPGQGLQFLFEYFSETQRNKGNFPGRFSGRQFSNSRSEMNVSTLELGDSALYLCASSAGTDYTGELFFGEGSRLTVL.

The CDR3 coding sequence is TGTGCCAGCAGCTTCCCGACCTCGGACCCCGGTGAGCAGTTCTTC. It is translated as CASSFPTSDPGEQFF. The rearrangement links TRBV9 to TRBJ2-1; D gene uncertain. CDR3 length equals 15 residues. V was trimmed by 4 bases and J by 9 bases, leaving 20 bases between them. Germline V gene lookup returns CDR1 SGDLS and CDR2 YYNGEE.

The gene calls are TRBV30 and TRBJ2-1; 11 positions agree with TRBD1. Germline V CDR1 and CDR2: GTSNPN, SVGIG (reference sequence). Losses at the gene ends were 3 bases for V and 8 bases for J; bases not matched to a gene: 12. This CDR3 spans 16 amino acids. CDR3 nucleotide sequence: TGTGCCTGGAGGAGGGGCTGGGGACAGGGGGGCGATGAGCAGTTCTTC. Residues: CAWRRGWGQGGDEQFF.

J is TRBJ1-2 and V is TRBV28; 8 bases agree with TRBD1. Germline-derived CDR1 and CDR2 are MDHEN and SYDVKM. J lost 6 bases, V lost 6 bases, and 6 bases had no gene match. The CDR3 is 13 amino acids. The DNA of the CDR3 is TGTGCCAGCAGACGGACAGGGCTACATGGCTACACCTTC. Translated, it gives CASRRTGLHGYTF.

The chain is built from TRBV2 and TRBJ1-5; TRBD1 might be the D (6 bases). Germline loops: CDR1 SNHLY, CDR2 FYNNEI. V was pared by 8 bases and J by 6 bases, with 14 bases between. The CDR3 is 13 amino acids. The CDR3 DNA reads as TGTGCCAGCGCTCTCGGGGGCAGTCAGCCCCAGCATTTT. This codes for CASALGGSQPQHF.

The chain recombines TRBV30 with TRBJ1-6, with D possibly matching TRBD1 (5 bases). V was shortened by 1 base and J by 7 bases, with 17 bases between the two germline ends. The CDR3 loop spans 16 amino acids. The germline CDR1 and CDR2 sequences are GTSNPN and SVGIG (reference sequence). In DNA form, the CDR3 reads TGTGCCTGGAGTGGCTTGGTAATGACAGCGAATTCACCCCTCCACTTT. It is translated as CAWSGLVMTANSPLHF.

In its sample, this clone was seen once. The genes are TRBV4-3 and TRBJ1-2, with 10 bases lining up with TRBD1. The CDR3 sequence is 15 residues long. Germline CDR1 is LGHNA and CDR2 is YSLEER. J lost 9 bases, V lost 0 bases, and 7 bases had no gene match. CDR3 amino acids: CASSQEGTGVYRYTF. The CDR3 region has the DNA TGCGCCAGCAGCCAAGAGGGGACAGGGGTTTATCGCTACACCTTC.

CDR3 nucleotide sequence: TGTGCCAGCAGCGGTGGACAGGGTGGACATGAGCAGTTCTTC. This translates into CASSGGQGGHEQFF. The rearrangement links TRBV9 to TRBJ2-1; 8 positions match TRBD1. V lost 3 bases and J lost 8; bases outside the gene matches: 7. The CDR3 sequence is 14 residues long. Germline CDR1 and CDR2: SGDLS and YYNGEE.

The rearrangement links TRBV28 to TRBJ1-2; unclear D gene. Deletions cut 5 bases from V and 4 bases from J, with 23 bases between. In germline, CDR1 is MDHEN, CDR2 SYDVKM. The CDR3 consists of 17 residues. DNA for the CDR3: TGTGCCAGCAGTACTAATGCAGCACAATTTATTAGCTATGGCTACACCTTC. This gives the protein CASSTNAAQFISYGYTF.

The rearrangement joins TRBV14 to TRBJ1-4; D is unresolved. This CDR3 spans 13 amino acids. The V end was cut by 0 bases, the J end by 11 bases, with 10 bases between. Germline V gene lookup returns CDR1 SGHDN and CDR2 FVKESK. The CDR3 here is CASSQDQEGKLFF. The CDR3 bases are TGTGCCAGCAGCCAAGATCAGGAGGGTAAACTGTTTTTT.

The V gene is TRBV6-5, the J gene TRBJ1-1, with D possibly matching TRBD1 (5 bases). The CDR3 has 14 residues. Germline V gene data show CDR1 as MNHEY and CDR2 as SVGAGI. V shed 5 bases and J shed 4 bases, with 14 bases lying between them. The CDR3 spells CASSRDLTSTEAFF. CDR3 DNA sequence: TGTGCCAGCAGTCGGGACCTTACGAGCACTGAAGCTTTCTTT.

In this sample, this clone turned up once. This sequence joins TRBV28 and TRBJ2-7, with no clear D. The germline gives CDR1 MDHEN, CDR2 SYDVKM. The CDR3 covers 11 residues. V lost 5 bases, J lost 3 bases, and 5 bases lay in between. The CDR3 is CASSGIYEQYF. CDR3 coding DNA: TGTGCCAGCAGTGGGATCTACGAGCAGTACTTC.

The J gene is TRBJ2-1, the V gene TRBV6-1; D is possibly TRBD2 (6 bases). V lost 3 bases to trimming and J lost 2 bases, with 11 bases between them. CDR1 is MNHNS and CDR2 is SASEGT in the germline V gene. The CDR3 is 15 amino acids. The CDR3 bases are TGTGCCAGCAGTGAGCGGGCGGGGCCCTACAATGAGCAGTTCTTC. This gives the protein CASSERAGPYNEQFF.

V is TRBV11-2 and J is TRBJ2-1; TRBD2 might be the D (5 bases). V was cut by 2 bases and J by 0 bases, with 5 bases left in between. CDR1 SGHAT and CDR2 FQNNGV come from the germline V gene. The CDR3 is made up of 14 amino acids. Written as DNA, the CDR3 is TGTGCCAGCAGCTTAAGCGGCTCCTACAATGAGCAGTTCTTC. It specifies CASSLSGSYNEQFF. The full variable domain, in which reference TRBV11-2 and TRBJ2-1 provide the parts outside the CDR3, is EAGVAQSPRYKIIEKRQSVAFWCNPISGHATLYWYQQILGQGPKLLIQFQNNGVVDDSQLPKDRFSAERLKGVDSTLKIQPAKLEDSAVYLCASSLSGSYNEQFFGPGTRLTVL.

V and J are TRBV10-3 and TRBJ2-5; D may match TRBD1 or TRBD2 (5 bases each). The CDR3 spans 11 residues. The V and J ends lost 8 bases and 5 bases respectively, with 9 bases between them. Germline CDR1 is ENHRY and CDR2 is SYGVKD. CDR3 protein: CAISEGETQYF. CDR3 sequence (DNA): TGTGCCATCTCCGAGGGGGAGACCCAGTACTTC.

The J gene is TRBJ1-2, the V gene TRBV27, with D tentatively TRBD1 (6 bases). Germline V gene lookup returns CDR1 MNHEY and CDR2 SMNVEV (reference sequence). This CDR3 region has 14 residues. Trimming removed 7 bases at V and 8 bases at J, with 20 bases between. CDR3 residues: CASTQGGGWRGYTF. CDR3 coding DNA: TGTGCCAGCACCCAGGGAGGGGGATGGAGGGGCTACACCTTC.